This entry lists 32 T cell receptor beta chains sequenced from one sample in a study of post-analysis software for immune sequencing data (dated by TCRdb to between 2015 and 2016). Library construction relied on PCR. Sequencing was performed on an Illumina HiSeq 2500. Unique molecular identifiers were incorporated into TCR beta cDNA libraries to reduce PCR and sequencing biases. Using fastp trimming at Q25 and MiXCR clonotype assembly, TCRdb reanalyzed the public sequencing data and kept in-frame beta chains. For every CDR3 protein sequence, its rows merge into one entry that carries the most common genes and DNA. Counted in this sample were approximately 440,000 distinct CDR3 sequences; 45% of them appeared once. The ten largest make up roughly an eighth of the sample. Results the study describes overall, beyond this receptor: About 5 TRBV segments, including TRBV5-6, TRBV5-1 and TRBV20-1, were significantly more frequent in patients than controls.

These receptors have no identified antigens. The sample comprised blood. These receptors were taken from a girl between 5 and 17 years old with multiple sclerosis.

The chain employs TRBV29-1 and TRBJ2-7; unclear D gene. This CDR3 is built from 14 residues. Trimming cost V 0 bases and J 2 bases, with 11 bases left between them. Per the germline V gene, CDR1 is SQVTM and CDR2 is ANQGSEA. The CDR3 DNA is TGCAGCGTTGAAGATCGGGCCAGGACCTACGAGCAGTACTTC. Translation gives CSVEDRARTYEQYF.

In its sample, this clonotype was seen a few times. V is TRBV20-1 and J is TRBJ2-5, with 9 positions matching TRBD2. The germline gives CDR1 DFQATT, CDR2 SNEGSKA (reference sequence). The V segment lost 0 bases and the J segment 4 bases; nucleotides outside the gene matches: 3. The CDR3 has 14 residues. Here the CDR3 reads CSARDGAGGETQYF. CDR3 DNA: TGCAGTGCTAGAGATGGAGCGGGAGGAGAGACCCAGTACTTC.

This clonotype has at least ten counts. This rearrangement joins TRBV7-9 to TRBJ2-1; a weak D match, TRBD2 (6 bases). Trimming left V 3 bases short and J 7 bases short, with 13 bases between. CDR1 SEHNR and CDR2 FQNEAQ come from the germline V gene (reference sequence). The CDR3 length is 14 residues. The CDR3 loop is CASSFPFGGNEQFF. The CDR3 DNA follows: TGTGCCAGCAGCTTCCCATTCGGGGGTAATGAGCAGTTCTTC.

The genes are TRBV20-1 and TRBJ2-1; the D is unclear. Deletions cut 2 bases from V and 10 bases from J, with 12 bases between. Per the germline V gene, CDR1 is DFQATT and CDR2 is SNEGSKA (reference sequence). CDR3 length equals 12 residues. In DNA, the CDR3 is TGCAGTGCTAGACAAACAGCCTACGAGCAGTTCTTC. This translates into CSARQTAYEQFF.

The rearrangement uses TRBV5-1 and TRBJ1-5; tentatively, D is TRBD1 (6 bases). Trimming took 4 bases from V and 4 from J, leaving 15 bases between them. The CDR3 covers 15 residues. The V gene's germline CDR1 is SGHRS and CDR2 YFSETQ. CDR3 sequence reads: CASSPNTGQNQPQHF. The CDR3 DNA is TGCGCCAGCAGCCCAAACACAGGGCAAAATCAGCCCCAGCATTTT.

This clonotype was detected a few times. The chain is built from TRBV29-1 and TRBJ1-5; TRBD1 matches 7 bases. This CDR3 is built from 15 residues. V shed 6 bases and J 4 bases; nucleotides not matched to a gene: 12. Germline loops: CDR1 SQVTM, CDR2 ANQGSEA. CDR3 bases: TGCAGCGTCGGATTTACAGGGGAAAAGAATCAGCCCCAGCATTTT. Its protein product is CSVGFTGEKNQPQHF.

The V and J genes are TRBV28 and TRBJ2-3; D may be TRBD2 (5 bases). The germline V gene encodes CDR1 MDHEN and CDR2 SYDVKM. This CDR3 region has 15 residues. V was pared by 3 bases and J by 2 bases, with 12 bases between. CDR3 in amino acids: CASSLSGLYTDTQYF. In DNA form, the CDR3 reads TGTGCCAGCAGTTTGAGCGGACTGTACACAGATACGCAGTATTTT.

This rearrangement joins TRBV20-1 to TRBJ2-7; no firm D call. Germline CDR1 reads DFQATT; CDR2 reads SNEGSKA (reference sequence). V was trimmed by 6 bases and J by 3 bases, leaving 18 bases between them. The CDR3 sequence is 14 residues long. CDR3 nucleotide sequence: TGCAGTGCGCGCACCCGGGCCCTAAACTACGAGCAGTACTTC. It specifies CSARTRALNYEQYF.

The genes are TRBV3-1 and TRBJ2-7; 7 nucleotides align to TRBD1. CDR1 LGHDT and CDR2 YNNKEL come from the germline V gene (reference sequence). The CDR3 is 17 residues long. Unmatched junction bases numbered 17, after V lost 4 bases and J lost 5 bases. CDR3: CASSRTQDLTGSNEQYF. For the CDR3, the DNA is TGTGCCAGCAGCCGCACCCAAGACCTGACAGGGAGCAACGAGCAGTACTTC.

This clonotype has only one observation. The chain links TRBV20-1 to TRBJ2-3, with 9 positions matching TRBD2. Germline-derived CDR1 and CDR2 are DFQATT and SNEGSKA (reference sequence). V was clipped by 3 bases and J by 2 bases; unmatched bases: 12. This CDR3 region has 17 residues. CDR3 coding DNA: TGCAGTGCTAGCGTTTTGGCGGGAGGGATCGACACAGATACGCAGTATTTT. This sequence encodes CSASVLAGGIDTDTQYF.

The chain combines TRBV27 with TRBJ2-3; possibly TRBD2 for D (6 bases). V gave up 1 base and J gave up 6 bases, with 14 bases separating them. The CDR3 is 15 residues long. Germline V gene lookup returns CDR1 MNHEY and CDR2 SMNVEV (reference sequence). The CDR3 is CASSLLAGIADTQYF. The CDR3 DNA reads TGTGCCAGCAGTTTATTGGCGGGAATTGCGGATACGCAGTATTTT.

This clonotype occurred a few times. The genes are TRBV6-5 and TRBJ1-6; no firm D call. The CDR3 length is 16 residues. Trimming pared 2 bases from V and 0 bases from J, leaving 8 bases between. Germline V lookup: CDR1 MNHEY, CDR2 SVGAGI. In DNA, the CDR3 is TGTGCCAGCAGTTACCGGTGGAGCTCCTATAATTCACCCCTCCACTTT. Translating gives CASSYRWSSYNSPLHF.

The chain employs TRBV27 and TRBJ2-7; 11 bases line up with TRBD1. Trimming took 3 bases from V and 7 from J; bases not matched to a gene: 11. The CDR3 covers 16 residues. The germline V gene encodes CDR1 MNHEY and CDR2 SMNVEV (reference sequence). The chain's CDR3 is CASSLVGTGGISEQYF. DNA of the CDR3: TGTGCCAGCAGTTTGGTGGGGACAGGGGGAATAAGTGAGCAGTACTTC.

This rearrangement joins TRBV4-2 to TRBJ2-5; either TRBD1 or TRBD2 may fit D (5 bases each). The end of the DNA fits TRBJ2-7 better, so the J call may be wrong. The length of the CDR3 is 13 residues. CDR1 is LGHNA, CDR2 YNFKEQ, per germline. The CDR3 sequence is CASSHGGVDEQYF. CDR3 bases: TGTGCCAGCAGCCATGGGGGAGTAGACGAGCAGTACTTC.

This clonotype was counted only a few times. Here the CDR3 DNA reads TGTGCCAGCAGTGAAGCTCGCGATACGCAGTATTTT. This codes for CASSEARDTQYF. The chain recombines TRBV6-1 with TRBJ2-3; the D is unclear. The V end lost 0 bases, the J end lost 6 bases, and 4 bases lay between the germline ends. Looked up from germline, CDR1 is MNHNS and CDR2 is SASEGT. The CDR3 covers 12 residues.

CDR3 residues: CASSHDFYEQYF. CDR3 DNA: TGTGCCAGCAGCCATGATTTCTACGAGCAGTACTTC. This chain connects TRBV9 to TRBJ2-7; D gene ambiguous. Trimming cost V 4 bases and J 3 bases, with 8 bases left between them. The CDR3 spans 12 residues. The V gene's germline CDR1 is SGDLS and CDR2 YYNGEE.

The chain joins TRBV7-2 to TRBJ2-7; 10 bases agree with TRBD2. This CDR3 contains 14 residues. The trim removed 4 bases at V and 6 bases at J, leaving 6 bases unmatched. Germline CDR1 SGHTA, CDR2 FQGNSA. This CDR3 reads CASSWSGRAVEQYF. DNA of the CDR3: TGTGCCAGCAGCTGGAGCGGGAGGGCCGTCGAGCAGTACTTC.

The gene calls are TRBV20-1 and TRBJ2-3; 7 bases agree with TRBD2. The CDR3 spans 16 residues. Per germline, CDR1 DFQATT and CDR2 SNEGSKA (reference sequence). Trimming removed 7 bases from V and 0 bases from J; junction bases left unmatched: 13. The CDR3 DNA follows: TGCAGTGTCAGACGTGGGAGGGCCCCCAGCACAGATACGCAGTATTTT. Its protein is CSVRRGRAPSTDTQYF.

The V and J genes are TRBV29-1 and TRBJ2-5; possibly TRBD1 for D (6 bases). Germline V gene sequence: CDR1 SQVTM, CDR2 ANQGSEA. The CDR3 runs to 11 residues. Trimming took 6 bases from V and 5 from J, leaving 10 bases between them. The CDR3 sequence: CSVSDRETQYF. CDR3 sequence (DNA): TGCAGCGTCTCCGACAGGGAGACCCAGTACTTC.

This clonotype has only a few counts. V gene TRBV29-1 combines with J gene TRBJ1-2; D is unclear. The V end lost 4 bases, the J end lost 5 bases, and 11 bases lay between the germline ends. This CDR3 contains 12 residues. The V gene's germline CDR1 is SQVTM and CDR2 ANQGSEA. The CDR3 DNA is TGCAGCGTTGTATCACGGATGTATGGCTACACCTTC. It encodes CSVVSRMYGYTF.

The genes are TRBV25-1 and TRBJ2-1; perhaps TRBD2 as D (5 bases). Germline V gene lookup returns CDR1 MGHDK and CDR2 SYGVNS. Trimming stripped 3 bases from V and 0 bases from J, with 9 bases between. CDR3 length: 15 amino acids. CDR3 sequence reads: CASSDTRVSYNEQFF. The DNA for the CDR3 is TGTGCCAGCAGTGACACTAGAGTCTCCTACAATGAGCAGTTCTTC.

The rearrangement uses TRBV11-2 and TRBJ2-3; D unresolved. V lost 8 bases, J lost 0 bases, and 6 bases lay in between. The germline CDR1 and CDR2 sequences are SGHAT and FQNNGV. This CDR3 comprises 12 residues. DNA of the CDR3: TGTGCCAGCCTAAGCAGCACAGATACGCAGTATTTT. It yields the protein CASLSSTDTQYF.

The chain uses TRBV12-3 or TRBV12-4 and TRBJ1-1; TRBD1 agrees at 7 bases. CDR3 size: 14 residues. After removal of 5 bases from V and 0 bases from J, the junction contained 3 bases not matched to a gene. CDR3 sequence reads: CASSHGQVNTEAFF. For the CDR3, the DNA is TGTGCCAGCAGTCACGGACAGGTGAACACTGAAGCTTTCTTT.

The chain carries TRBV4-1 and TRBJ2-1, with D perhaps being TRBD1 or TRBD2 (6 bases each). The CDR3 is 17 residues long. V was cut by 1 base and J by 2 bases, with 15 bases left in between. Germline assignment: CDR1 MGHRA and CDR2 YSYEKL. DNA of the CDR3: TGCGCCAGCAGCCAAGCTTTAACGGGGGACACCTACAATGAGCAGTTCTTC. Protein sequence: CASSQALTGDTYNEQFF.

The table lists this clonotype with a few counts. DNA for the CDR3: TGCGCCAGCTATCAAACAGGGATTTACAATGAGCAGTTCTTC. This encodes CASYQTGIYNEQFF. The V gene is TRBV5-1, the J gene TRBJ2-1; TRBD1 might be the D (6 bases). The V gene's germline CDR1 is SGHRS and CDR2 YFSETQ. The CDR3 has 14 amino acids. V was pared by 7 bases and J by 4 bases, with 15 bases between.

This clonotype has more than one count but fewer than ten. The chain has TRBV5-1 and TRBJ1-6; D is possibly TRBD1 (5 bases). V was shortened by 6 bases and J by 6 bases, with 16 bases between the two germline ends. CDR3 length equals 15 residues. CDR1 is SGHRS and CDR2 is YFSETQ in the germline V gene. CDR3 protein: CASKPGQGGNSPLHF. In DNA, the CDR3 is TGCGCCAGCAAGCCGGGGCAGGGTGGTAATTCACCCCTCCACTTT.

This CDR3 reads CAIRDRTQETQYF. DNA of the CDR3: TGTGCCATCAGGGACAGGACCCAAGAGACCCAGTACTTC. This chain uses TRBV10-3 with TRBJ2-5; 7 nucleotides line up with TRBD1. J gave up 1 base and V 6 bases, and 2 bases lay outside the gene matches. Germline V gives CDR1 ENHRY, CDR2 SYGVKD. CDR3 length: 13 residues.

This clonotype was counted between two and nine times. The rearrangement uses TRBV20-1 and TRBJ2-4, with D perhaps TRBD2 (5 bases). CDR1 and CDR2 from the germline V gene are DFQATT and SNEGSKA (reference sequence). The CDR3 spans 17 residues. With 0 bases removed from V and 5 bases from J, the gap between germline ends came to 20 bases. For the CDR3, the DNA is TGCAGTGCTAGAGACGATCGGGCTAACGGGATCCAAAACATTCAGTACTTC. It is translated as CSARDDRANGIQNIQYF.

The CDR3 bases are TGTGCCAGCAGTTACAGAGCAGGGGGGCTGGGGTACACTGAAGCTTTCTTT. Amino acids: CASSYRAGGLGYTEAFF. The rearrangement joins TRBV6-6 to TRBJ1-1; 7 nucleotides agree with TRBD1. CDR1 and CDR2 (germline): MNHNY, SVGAGI (reference sequence). This CDR3 comprises 17 residues. J was trimmed by 3 bases and V by 2 bases; bases with no gene match: 12.

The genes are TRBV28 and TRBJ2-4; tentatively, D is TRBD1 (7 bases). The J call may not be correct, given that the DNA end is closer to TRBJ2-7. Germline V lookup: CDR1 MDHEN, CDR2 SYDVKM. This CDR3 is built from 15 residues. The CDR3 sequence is CASSSGGTDYYEQYF. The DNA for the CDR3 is TGTGCCAGCAGTTCCGGCGGGACAGACTACTACGAGCAGTACTTC.

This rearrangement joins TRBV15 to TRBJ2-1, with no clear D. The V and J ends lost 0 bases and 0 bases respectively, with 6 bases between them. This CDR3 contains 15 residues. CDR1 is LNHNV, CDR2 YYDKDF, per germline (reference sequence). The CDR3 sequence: CATSRDWSSYNEQFF. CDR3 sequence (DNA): TGTGCCACCAGCAGAGACTGGAGCTCCTACAATGAGCAGTTCTTC.

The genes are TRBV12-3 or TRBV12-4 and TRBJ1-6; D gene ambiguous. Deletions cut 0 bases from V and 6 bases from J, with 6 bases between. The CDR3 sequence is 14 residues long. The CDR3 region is CASSLAGVNSPLHF. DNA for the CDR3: TGTGCCAGCAGTTTAGCCGGGGTTAATTCACCCCTCCACTTT.